A selection of T cell receptor beta chains follows, all from one sample in a study of blood T cell repertoires in COVID-19. Generated by immunoSEQ multiplex PCR, the TCRdb table keeps only in-frame clones and is missing some. Of 65,000 to 70,000 clones listed, around 81% were seen once; the top ten hold under 5%. The sequencing input was peripheral blood. The receptors stem from a woman aged 60-75 years with acute or convalescent COVID-19. Both conserved end residues are part of each CDR3. A D gene is named only where the DNA matches it firmly. Size tells how often a clone was seen (once, few, many) or the class of an expanded clone, and some rows leave it out.

.	TRBV3-1/TRBV3-2	TRBJ1-1	.	CASSPLEGNTEAFF	TGTGCCAGCAGCCCCCTAGAAGGAAACACTGAAGCTTTCTTT
once	TRBV18	TRBJ1-2	.	CASSSDRSTYGYTF	TGTGCCAGCTCTTCCGACAGAAGTACCTATGGCTACACCTTC
.	TRBV6-1	TRBJ2-1	TRBD2	CASSEANSGGEQFF	TGTGCCAGCAGTGAAGCGAATAGCGGGGGTGAGCAGTTCTTC
few	TRBV7-6	TRBJ2-3	TRBD1	CASSSGGRGRTDTQYF	TGTGCCAGCAGCTCTGGGGGAAGGGGGCGCACAGATACGCAGTATTTT
.	TRBV7-9	TRBJ2-3	TRBD1	CASSQGTGSTDTQYF	TGTGCCAGCAGCCAAGGGACAGGGAGCACAGATACGCAGTATTTT
.	TRBV10-3	TRBJ1-3	.	CAISGARDGTRNTIYF	TGTGCCATCAGTGGAGCCCGGGACGGGACTAGAAACACCATATATTTT
.	TRBV28	TRBJ1-1	.	CASSSVNTEAFF	TGTGCCAGCAGTTCGGTAAACACTGAAGCTTTCTTT
.	TRBV4-1	TRBJ1-6	.	CASSQTSPSDTNNSPLHF	TGCGCCAGCAGCCAAACTTCCCCTTCCGACACCAATAATTCACCCCTCCACTTT
once	TRBV7-2	TRBJ2-2	TRBD2	CASSSPAGGRELFF	TGTGCCAGCAGCTCCCCCGCGGGGGGCCGGGAGCTGTTTTTT
.	TRBV30	TRBJ2-7	.	CAWSQKEGYEQYF	TGTGCCTGGAGCCAAAAGGAGGGCTACGAGCAGTACTTC
.	TRBV19	TRBJ1-2	TRBD1	CASSRQGIIRYGYTF	TGTGCCAGTAGTCGACAGGGTATAATACGCTATGGCTACACCTTC
.	TRBV27	TRBJ1-2	TRBD1	CASSLEGAYGYTF	TGTGCCAGCAGTTTGGAGGGGGCCTATGGCTACACCTTC
.	TRBV24-1	TRBJ1-1	TRBD1	CATSEGTGGQTEAFF	TGTGCCACCAGTGAGGGGACAGGGGGCCAAACTGAAGCTTTCTTT
.	TRBV6-5	TRBJ1-1	.	CASSYGAGAAEAFF	TGTGCCAGCAGTTACGGGGCAGGCGCCGCTGAAGCTTTCTTT
few	TRBV3-1/TRBV3-2	TRBJ2-3	TRBD2	CASSLGLASDTQYF	TGTGCCAGCAGCCTGGGACTAGCCTCTGATACGCAGTATTTT
.	TRBV19	TRBJ2-1	TRBD2	CASSIRLARSSYNEQFF	TGTGCCAGTAGTATCCGACTAGCCCGTAGCTCCTACAATGAGCAGTTCTTC
.	TRBV6-5	TRBJ2-7	TRBD1	CASSHRGPVDEQYF	TGTGCCAGCAGCCACAGGGGGCCGGTTGACGAGCAGTACTTC
once	TRBV5-4	TRBJ1-1	.	CASSFSTNTEAFF	TGTGCCAGCAGCTTTTCTACGAACACTGAAGCTTTCTTT
.	TRBV10-3	TRBJ2-7	.	CAISEGRGNYEQYF	TGTGCCATCAGTGAGGGGCGAGGGAACTACGAGCAGTACTTC
.	TRBV10-3	TRBJ1-5	.	CAITDSLDNQPQHF	TGTGCCATCACGGACAGCCTGGACAATCAGCCCCAGCATTTT
.	TRBV18	TRBJ1-6	TRBD1	CASSGRQGNSPLHF	TGTGCCAGCTCGGGTCGACAGGGAAATTCACCCCTCCACTTT
.	TRBV19	TRBJ2-7	.	CASRSLPQYF	TGTGCCAGTAGGTCCCTACCTCAGTACTTC
once	TRBV19	TRBJ2-3	TRBD2	CASSRTSGASSTDTQYF	TGTGCCAGTAGTAGGACTAGCGGTGCCTCCAGCACAGATACGCAGTATTTT
.	TRBV24-1	TRBJ2-3	.	CATGLASGTDTQYF	TGTGCCACCGGTCTGGCTAGCGGCACAGATACGCAGTATTTT
.	TRBV7-2	TRBJ1-3	.	CASSFGPSSSGNTIYF	TGTGCCAGCAGCTTTGGTCCTTCGAGCTCTGGAAACACCATATATTTT
.	TRBV19	TRBJ1-2	TRBD1	CASGTGTGGIEYGYTF	TGTGCCTCGGGGACCGGGACAGGGGGCATTGAGTATGGCTACACCTTC
.	TRBV12-3/TRBV12-4	TRBJ2-5	.	CASSPGQETQYF	TGTGCCAGCAGCCCAGGGCAAGAGACCCAGTACTTC
few	TRBV7-3	TRBJ2-2	TRBD2	CASSSTSLNTGELFF	TGTGCCAGCAGCTCGACTAGCCTCAACACCGGGGAGCTGTTTTTT
.	TRBV6-5	TRBJ2-7	.	CASLTRAIRSYEQYF	TGTGCCAGCCTTACCAGGGCGATAAGATCCTACGAGCAGTACTTC
medium-sized	TRBV19	TRBJ1-1	TRBD1	CASSTATGRTEAFF	TGTGCCAGTAGTACTGCGACAGGGAGAACTGAAGCTTTCTTT
.	TRBV14	TRBJ1-2	TRBD1	CASSQGTGVGYTF	TGTGCCAGCAGCCAAGGCACAGGGGTCGGCTACACCTTC
.	TRBV6-5	TRBJ2-7	TRBD1	CASSRDSTYEQYF	TGTGCCAGCAGCCGGGACAGCACCTACGAGCAGTACTTC
.	TRBV7-6	TRBJ2-3	TRBD2	CASSFSLAGGTDTQYF	TGTGCCAGCAGCTTCTCCCTAGCGGGGGGAACAGATACGCAGTATTTT
once	TRBV6-6	TRBJ1-5	TRBD1	CASRPGTGALPQHF	TGTGCCAGCAGACCAGGGACAGGGGCTCTCCCCCAGCATTTT
.	TRBV6-5	TRBJ2-3	TRBD1	CASSKDRVQDTQYF	TGTGCCAGCAGCAAGGACAGGGTTCAAGATACGCAGTATTTT
.	TRBV7-9	TRBJ1-2	TRBD1	CASSLGQANYGYTF	TGTGCCAGCAGCTTGGGACAGGCTAACTATGGCTACACCTTC
.	TRBV24-1	TRBJ1-2	.	CATSDTKSYTF	TGTGCCACCAGTGATACTAAAAGCTACACCTTC
.	TRBV19	TRBJ2-7	TRBD1	CASRTSGQGNEQYF	TGTGCCAGTAGAACTTCGGGACAGGGGAACGAGCAGTACTTC
.	TRBV5-6	TRBJ1-1	.	CASAIGRNTEAFF	TGTGCCAGTGCTATAGGGAGAAACACTGAAGCTTTCTTT
.	TRBV15	TRBJ2-2	.	CATSREGVNTGELFF	TGTGCCACCAGCAGAGAGGGAGTGAACACCGGGGAGCTGTTTTTT
.	TRBV18	TRBJ1-2	.	CASSPNGETHGYTF	TGTGCCAGCTCACCAAACGGGGAGACTCATGGCTACACCTTC
once	TRBV3-1/TRBV3-2	TRBJ1-4	.	CASSRGQLDNEKLFF	TGTGCCAGCAGTCGCGGACAGCTTGATAATGAAAAACTGTTTTTT
.	TRBV7-3	TRBJ1-3	.	CASSDAGTSGNTIYF	TGTGCCAGCAGCGACGCGGGGACCTCTGGAAACACCATATATTTT
.	TRBV6-5	TRBJ1-4	TRBD1	CASSYSKGQRNEKLFF	TGTGCCAGCAGTTACTCGAAGGGACAGCGAAATGAAAAACTGTTTTTT
.	TRBV5-1	TRBJ1-5	.	CASSLGQFDSNQPQHF	TGCGCCAGCAGCTTAGGACAGTTCGATAGCAATCAGCCCCAGCATTTT
.	TRBV3-1/TRBV3-2	TRBJ2-7	TRBD2	CASSQALAGSYEQYF	TGTGCCAGCAGCCAGGCACTAGCGGGGTCCTACGAGCAGTACTTC
.	TRBV7-6	TRBJ1-1	.	CASSPKVLGAGEAFF	TGTGCCAGCAGCCCCAAAGTTCTGGGGGCGGGTGAAGCTTTCTTT
.	TRBV24-1	TRBJ2-5	.	CATSDSLQETQYF	TGTGCCACCAGTGATTCTCTACAAGAGACCCAGTACTTC
.	TRBV7-3	TRBJ1-1	TRBD1	CASSPLGTVRNTEAFF	TGTGCCAGCAGCCCCCTAGGGACAGTCCGGAACACTGAAGCTTTCTTT
.	TRBV7-2	TRBJ2-3	.	CASSSLSQSTDTQYF	TGTGCCAGCAGCTCACTAAGCCAGAGCACAGATACGCAGTATTTT
.	TRBV12-3/TRBV12-4	TRBJ2-3	.	CASSYRDTQYF	TGTGCCAGCAGTTACCGGGATACGCAGTATTTT
.	TRBV5-1	TRBJ2-1	.	CASSLDSYNEQFF	TGCGCCAGCAGCTTGGACAGCTACAATGAGCAGTTCTTC
.	TRBV7-9	TRBJ2-7	.	CASTGDGDINNEQYF	TGTGCCAGCACGGGGGACGGGGACATCAACAACGAGCAGTACTTC
.	TRBV11-2	TRBJ2-3	TRBD2	CASSLAVRGTTDTQYF	TGTGCCAGCAGCTTAGCGGTGCGGGGGACCACAGATACGCAGTATTTT
once	TRBV3-1/TRBV3-2	TRBJ1-4	.	CASRPGGTNEKLFF	TGTGCCAGCAGGCCCGGGGGGACTAATGAAAAACTGTTTTTT
few	TRBV6-5	TRBJ1-6	.	CASDSGVSNSPLHF	TGTGCCAGCGATTCAGGGGTTTCAAATTCACCCCTCCACTTT
.	TRBV18	TRBJ1-4	TRBD1	CASSPRDRTNEKLFF	TGTGCCAGCTCACCCCGGGACAGGACTAATGAAAAACTGTTTTTT
many	TRBV9	TRBJ2-2	TRBD1	CASRTGLAGELFF	TGTGCCAGCAGGACAGGGTTGGCCGGGGAGCTGTTTTTT
few	TRBV10-3	TRBJ1-1	.	CAISDPGVRVAFF	TGTGCCATCAGTGATCCGGGGGTCCGAGTAGCTTTCTTT